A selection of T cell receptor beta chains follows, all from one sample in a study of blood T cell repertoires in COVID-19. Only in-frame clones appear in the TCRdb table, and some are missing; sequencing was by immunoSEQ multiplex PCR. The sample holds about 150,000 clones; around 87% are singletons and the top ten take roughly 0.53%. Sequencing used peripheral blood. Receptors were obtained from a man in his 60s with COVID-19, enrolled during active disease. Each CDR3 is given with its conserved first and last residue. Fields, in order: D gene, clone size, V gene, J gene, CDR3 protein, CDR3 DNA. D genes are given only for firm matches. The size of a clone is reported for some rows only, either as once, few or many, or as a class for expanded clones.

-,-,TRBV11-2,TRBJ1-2,CASSLAPVYTF,TGTGCCAGCAGCTTAGCTCCGGTCTACACCTTC
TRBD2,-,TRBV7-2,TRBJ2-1,CASSQGLADNEQFF,TGTGCCAGCAGCCAGGGACTAGCGGACAATGAGCAGTTCTTC
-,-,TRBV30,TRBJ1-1,CAWSVLYNTEAFF,TGTGCCTGGAGTGTACTGTATAACACTGAAGCTTTCTTT
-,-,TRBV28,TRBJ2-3,CASSGQGGYTQYF,TGTGCCAGCAGTGGGCAGGGGGGCTATACGCAGTATTTT
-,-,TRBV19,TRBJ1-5,CASSIQVLRVGNQPQHF,TGTGCCAGTAGTATCCAGGTGTTGCGAGTGGGCAATCAGCCCCAGCATTTT
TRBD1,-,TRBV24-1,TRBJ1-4,CATSDQTGPNEKLFF,TGTGCCACCAGTGACCAGACAGGGCCCAATGAAAAACTGTTTTTT
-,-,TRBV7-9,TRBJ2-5,CASSSSSAETQYF,TGTGCCAGCAGCTCCAGTAGCGCAGAGACCCAGTACTTC
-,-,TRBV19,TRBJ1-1,CASIRDRNTEAFF,TGTGCCAGTATCCGTGACAGGAACACTGAAGCTTTCTTT
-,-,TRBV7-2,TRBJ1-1,CASSLANAGTEAFF,TGTGCCAGCAGCTTAGCGAATGCAGGCACTGAAGCTTTCTTT
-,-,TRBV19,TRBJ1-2,CASRTPGVNYGYTF,TGTGCCAGCCGTACTCCGGGAGTTAACTATGGCTACACCTTC
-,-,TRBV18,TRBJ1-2,CASSPQGGGSYGYTF,TGTGCCAGCTCACCACAGGGAGGCGGGAGCTATGGCTACACCTTC
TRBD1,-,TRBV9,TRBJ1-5,CASSSGTGGAYSNQPQHF,TGTGCCAGCAGCTCCGGGACAGGGGGCGCGTATAGCAATCAGCCCCAGCATTTT
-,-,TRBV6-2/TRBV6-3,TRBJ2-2,CASSLLSGSGELFF,TGTGCCAGCAGCCTACTCTCGGGGTCCGGGGAGCTGTTTTTT
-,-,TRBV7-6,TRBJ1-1,CASSLLFSRRTPKNTEAFF,TGTGCCAGCAGCTTACTATTTAGCAGACGAACCCCGAAGAACACTGAAGCTTTCTTT
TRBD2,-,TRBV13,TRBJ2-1,CASSLEASGSSYNEQFF,TGTGCCAGCAGCTTAGAGGCTAGCGGGAGTTCCTACAATGAGCAGTTCTTC
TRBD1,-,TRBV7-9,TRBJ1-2,CASSSSGQGYGYTF,TGTGCCAGCAGCTCCTCGGGACAGGGTTATGGCTACACCTTC
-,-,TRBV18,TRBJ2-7,CASSPMRGVSEQYF,TGTGCCAGCTCACCCATGCGGGGTGTCTCCGAGCAGTACTTC
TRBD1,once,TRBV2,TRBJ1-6,CASSETRDRDNSPLHF,TGTGCCAGCAGCGAGACCCGGGACAGGGATAATTCACCCCTCCACTTT
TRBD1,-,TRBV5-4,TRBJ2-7,CASSLRQGASRLEQYF,TGTGCCAGCAGCTTGCGACAGGGGGCGTCCCGCTTAGAGCAGTACTTC
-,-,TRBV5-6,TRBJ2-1,CASSLAGGTHYNEQFF,TGTGCCAGCAGCTTGGCTGGAGGGACCCACTACAATGAGCAGTTCTTC
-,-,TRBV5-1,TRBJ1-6,CASSPGGLDSPLHF,TGCGCCAGCAGCCCCGGGGGGTTGGATTCACCCCTCCACTTT
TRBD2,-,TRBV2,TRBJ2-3,CASQGLVRADTQYF,TGTGCCAGCCAGGGACTAGTAAGAGCAGATACGCAGTATTTT
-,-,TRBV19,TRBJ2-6,CASSIGDSGANVLTF,TGTGCCAGTAGTATAGGCGACTCTGGGGCCAACGTCCTGACTTTC
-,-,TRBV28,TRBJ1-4,CASSLLATNEKLFF,TGTGCCAGCAGTTTACTAGCAACTAATGAAAAACTGTTTTTT
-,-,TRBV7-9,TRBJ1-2,CASSLGHTYGYTF,TGTGCCAGCAGCCTAGGACACACCTATGGCTACACCTTC
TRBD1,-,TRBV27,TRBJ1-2,CASSSRGTAGNYGYTF,TGTGCCAGCAGTTCGAGAGGGACAGCAGGCAACTATGGCTACACCTTC
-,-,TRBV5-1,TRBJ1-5,CASSLGTVGNQPQHF,TGCGCCAGCAGCTTGGGGACAGTGGGCAATCAGCCCCAGCATTTT
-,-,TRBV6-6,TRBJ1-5,CASTRGSNQPQHF,TGTGCCAGCACGCGGGGGAGCAATCAGCCCCAGCATTTT
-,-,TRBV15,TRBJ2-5,CATSGRTEETQYF,TGTGCCACCAGCGGAAGGACAGAAGAGACCCAGTACTTC
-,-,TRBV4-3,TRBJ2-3,CASSSRARTEDTQYF,TGCGCCAGCAGCTCCCGGGCCCGGACAGAAGATACGCAGTATTTT
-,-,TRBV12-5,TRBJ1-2,CASGPFGGDIIYGYTF,TGTGCTAGTGGTCCCTTCGGAGGAGACATAATCTATGGCTACACCTTC
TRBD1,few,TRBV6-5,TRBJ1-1,CASSTQGVRNTEAFF,TGTGCCAGCAGTACGCAGGGGGTCAGGAACACTGAAGCTTTCTTT
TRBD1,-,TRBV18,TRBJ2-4,CASSPGTGGQNIQYF,TGTGCCAGCTCACCAGGGACAGGGGGCCAGAACATTCAGTACTTC
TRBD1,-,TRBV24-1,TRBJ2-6,CATSGTGYGGANVLTF,TGTGCCACCTCCGGGACAGGGTATGGTGGGGCCAACGTCCTGACTTTC
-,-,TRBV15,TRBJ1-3,CATSRGTEGFGNTIYF,TGTGCCACCAGCAGGGGAACCGAGGGATTTGGAAACACCATATATTTT
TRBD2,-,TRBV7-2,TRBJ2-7,CASSLMASGSSNSYEQYF,TGTGCCAGCAGCTTAATGGCTAGCGGGAGCTCTAACTCCTACGAGCAGTACTTC
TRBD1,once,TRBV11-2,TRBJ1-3,CASSLRGPGNTIYF,TGTGCCAGCAGCTTGAGGGGGCCTGGAAACACCATATATTTT
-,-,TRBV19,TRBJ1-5,CASSEDSPVAPQHF,TGTGCCAGTAGCGAAGACAGTCCCGTGGCGCCCCAGCATTTT
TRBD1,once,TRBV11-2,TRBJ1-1,CASSLVGTGFRTEAFF,TGTGCCAGCAGCTTAGTTGGGACAGGGTTTCGGACTGAAGCTTTCTTT
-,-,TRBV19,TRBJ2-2,CATTWRRGAGELFF,TGTGCCACCACTTGGAGGAGGGGAGCCGGGGAGCTGTTTTTT
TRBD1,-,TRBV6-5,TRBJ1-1,CASSPGQARTEAFF,TGTGCCAGCAGCCCCGGACAGGCGAGAACTGAAGCTTTCTTT